The clone carrying this T cell receptor (beta chain) was seen once. Antigen unknown. This sample was included in a study of post-analysis software for immune sequencing data. Across the whole study: Multiple sclerosis in the patients followed relapsing-remitting, secondary progressive and progressive-relapsing courses.

Findings and limits, study-wide: Analysis by F measure revealed that same-batch samples clustered strongly together. Controls significantly exceeded multiple sclerosis patients in normalized Chao1 diversity. The study found TRBV5-6, TRBV5-1 and TRBV20-1 among a handful of TRBV segments more frequent in patients than controls.

Unique molecular identifiers featured in each of the TCR beta cDNA libraries. From 1 to 10 million T cells, about 500,000 cDNA molecules were obtained. TCRdb recomputed calls from the PCR reads with MiXCR, one row per CDR3 protein. Of hundreds of thousands of distinct CDR3 sequences detected, more than 50% appear once; the ten largest clones hold approximately 10%. This CDR3 has 14 amino acids. Germline CDR1 is SGHRS and CDR2 is YFSETQ. With 8 bases removed from V and 10 bases from J, the gap between germline ends came to 19 bases. This chain joins TRBV5-1 and TRBJ1-6; D call uncertain. The receptor was isolated from a girl aged 2 to 10 with multiple sclerosis. The specimen was blood. CDR3 region: CASLVPGFCSPLHF. CDR3 DNA: TGCGCCAGTCTTGTGCCGGGGTTCTGCTCACCCCTCCACTTT.